This T cell receptor beta chain comes out of a study of glioma-infiltrating T cells after dendritic cell vaccination. Study summary: Patients had newly diagnosed or recurrent glioblastoma and received dendritic cell vaccines.

This clone was found a few times. Input was roughly 2.2 ug genomic DNA, or all available if less. Repertoires were generated with immunoSEQ multiplex PCR, while TCRdb's copy carries only in-frame clones and drops some. The sample records over 75,000 clones, approximately 78% being singletons. Stated time point: after dendritic cell vaccination, including at tumor progression/relapse. All glioblastoma patients lacked an isocitrate dehydrogenase mutation. The CDR3 has 17 residues. CDR1 is KGHSH and CDR2 is LQKENI in the germline V gene. Trimming cost V 4 bases and J 5 bases; bases outside gene matches: 13.

The source was blood, collected after dendritic cell vaccination. The origin of this receptor is a human donor with glioblastoma. V and J are TRBV18 and TRBJ2-3; 9 nucleotides agree with TRBD2. The CDR3 nucleotides read TGTGCCAGCTCACGGTCCTCGCGGGGGGGCCGTGAAGATACGCAGTATTTT. It codes for CASSRSSRGGREDTQYF.